Here is one T cell receptor (beta chain) with its context. Its specific antigen is unknown. Per-base quality was not reported, and no clone a single base away is much larger than it. Receptor libraries were prepared by the immunoSEQ multiplex PCR assay. DNA from the CD4+ T cells that had been cultured and isolated underwent TCR beta CDR3 sequencing. The original methods were these. Non-productive TCR sequences were removed and reads were trimmed to the CDR3 region, keeping CDR3s of at least 7 amino acids. Antigen-specific clonotypes were identified with the MANAFEST web app by comparing expansion in peptide wells against reference cultures. To be called positive, a clone needed expansion at FDR<0.05 compared with the reference and with all other wells, an odds ratio greater than 5, and a frequency greater than 0.1% in two replicate wells. A clonotype was called cross-reactive if it was significantly expanded both in SARS-CoV-2 spike wells and in at least one common cold coronavirus spike condition. Using the stringdist R package, CDR3 similarity was measured by Levenshtein distance, and unrooted trees were constructed with ape in R 3.6.1. TCRdb obtained this table from immuneACCESS and retained in-frame rearrangements with V and J assigned. These tables miss some clones; where compared with another copy, unresolved V genes account for less than half of the shortfall, and the remainder is unexplained. The V and J calls and clone size are taken from that table; D and trimming were inferred from the DNA. The sample table shows tens of thousands of clones, and around 73% are seen once. About 27% of the sample comes from the top ten.

In the ViraFEST assay, PBMC were stimulated with viral peptide pools, and TCR sequencing was then used to find antigen-specific CD4+ T cell clonotypes based on their expansion. After less than 13 days of culture, CD4+ T cells were isolated with the EasySep CD4+ T cell isolation kit. Negative nucleocapsid antibody results before and after vaccination confirmed that the healthy vaccine recipients had no prior SARS-CoV-2 infection. About 2.1 million PBMC per well were cultured with 10 ug/ml peptides in IMDM containing around 5.3% human AB serum, 10 IU/ml IL-2 and gentamicin. Half of the culture medium was replaced with fresh IL-2-containing medium on days 3 and 7. Each peptide stimulation condition was cultured in triplicate wells unless otherwise noted. PBMC were separated from whole blood using Ficoll-Paque Plus gradient centrifugation and were then either cryopreserved at -140C or used fresh. The overlapping peptide pools covered the spike proteins of SARS-CoV-2 and of the common cold coronaviruses HCoV-NL63, HCoV-OC43 and HCoV-229E. The QIAamp micro DNA kit was used to extract genomic DNA from the cultured CD4+ T cells.

The sample belongs to a study of vaccination effects on CD4 cells after COVID-19 (dated by TCRdb to about 2022). Background for the entire study: Two doses of either the BNT162b2 or the mRNA-1273 mRNA SARS-CoV-2 vaccine were administered to participants. Cultures from other donors in the study were sequenced using the Oncomine TCR Beta short-read assay on an Illumina iSeq 100. The full study included some 10 COVID-19 convalescent patients and several SARS-CoV-2-naive healthy vaccine recipients. In both COVID-19 convalescent patients and infection-naive vaccine recipients, the study compared SARS-CoV-2 spike-specific CD4+ TCR repertoires from before mRNA vaccination with those from after it.

Results and caveats for the whole study, not just this receptor: Marked clonal contraction was observed in both infection-induced and vaccine-induced clones at late post-vaccination timepoints, consistent with waning T cell responses. In healthy vaccine recipients, vaccine-induced clones were almost all SARS-CoV-2 mono-reactive, with only 1 of 255 being cross-reactive with common cold coronaviruses. The study was limited by a small number of convalescent patients and lacked early post-infection timepoints.

The CDR3 numbers 16 residues from cysteine through phenylalanine. Only the CDR3 DNA stays, 48 bases, in frame from base 1. At the junction V is shortened by 3 bases and J by 5 bases, with 19 bases in between. CDR1 is given as MDHEN and CDR2 as SYDVKM, both from the germline V gene. Sequences were derived from CD4+ T cells from PBMCs cultured with HCoV-OC43 spike peptides, sampled before COVID-19 vaccination. The meaning of the sample's cell subset or site label: HCoV-OC43 spike overlapping peptide pool stimulation. The origin of this receptor is a human donor who received a COVID-19 vaccine. The rearrangement combines TRBV28 with TRBJ1-1, with the D gene not confidently named. The CDR3 amino acid sequence is: CASSFRWAGRETEAFF. In nucleotides, the sequence is TGTGCCAGCAGTTTTAGATGGGCTGGGCGGGAAACTGAAGCTTTCTTT.